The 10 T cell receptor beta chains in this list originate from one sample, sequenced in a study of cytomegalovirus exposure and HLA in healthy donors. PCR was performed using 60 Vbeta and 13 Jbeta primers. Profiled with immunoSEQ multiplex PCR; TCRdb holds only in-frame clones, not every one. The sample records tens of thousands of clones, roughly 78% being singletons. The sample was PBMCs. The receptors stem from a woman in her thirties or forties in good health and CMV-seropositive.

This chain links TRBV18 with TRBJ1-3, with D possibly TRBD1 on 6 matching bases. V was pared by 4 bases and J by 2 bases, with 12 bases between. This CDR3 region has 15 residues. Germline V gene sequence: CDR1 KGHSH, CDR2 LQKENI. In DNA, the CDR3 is TGTGCCAGCTCACGTGAGGGACACACTGGAAACACCATATATTTT. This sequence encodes CASSREGHTGNTIYF.

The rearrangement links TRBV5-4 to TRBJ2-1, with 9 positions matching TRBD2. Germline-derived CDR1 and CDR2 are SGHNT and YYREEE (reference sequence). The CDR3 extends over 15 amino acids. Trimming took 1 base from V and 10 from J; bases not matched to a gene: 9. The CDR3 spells CASSLSVSSGNEQFF. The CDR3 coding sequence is TGTGCCAGCAGCTTGTCGGTATCTAGCGGGAACGAGCAGTTCTTC.

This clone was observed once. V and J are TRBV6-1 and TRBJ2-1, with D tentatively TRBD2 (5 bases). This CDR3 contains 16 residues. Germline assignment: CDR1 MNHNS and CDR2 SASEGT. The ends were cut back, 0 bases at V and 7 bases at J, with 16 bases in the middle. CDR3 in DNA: TGTGCCAGCAGTGAAGCGGGGAGACCCCTAGGGAATGAGCAGTTCTTC. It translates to CASSEAGRPLGNEQFF.

The CDR3 reads CASREGPSSYEQYF. CDR3 nucleotide sequence: TGTGCCAGCAGGGAGGGGCCAAGCTCCTACGAGCAGTACTTC. The genes are TRBV5-4 and TRBJ2-5; D may be TRBD2 (6 bases). The end of the DNA fits TRBJ2-7 better, so the J call may be wrong. CDR3 length: 14 amino acids. Germline V gives CDR1 SGHNT, CDR2 YYREEE (reference sequence).

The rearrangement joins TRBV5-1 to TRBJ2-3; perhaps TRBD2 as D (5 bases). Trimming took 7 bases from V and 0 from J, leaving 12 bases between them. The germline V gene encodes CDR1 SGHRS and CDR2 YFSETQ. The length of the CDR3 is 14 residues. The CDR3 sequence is CASHPGISTDTQYF. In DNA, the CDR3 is TGCGCCAGCCACCCGGGGATAAGCACAGATACGCAGTATTTT. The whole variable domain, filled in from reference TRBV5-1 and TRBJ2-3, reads KAGVTQTPRYLIKTRGQQVTLSCSPISGHRSVSWYQQTPGQGLQFLFEYFSETQRNKGNFPGRFSGRQFSNSRSEMNVSTLELGDSALYLCASHPGISTDTQYFGPGTRLTVL.

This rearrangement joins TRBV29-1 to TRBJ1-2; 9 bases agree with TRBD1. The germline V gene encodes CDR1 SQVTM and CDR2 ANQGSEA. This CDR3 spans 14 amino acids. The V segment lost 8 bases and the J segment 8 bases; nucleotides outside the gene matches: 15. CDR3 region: CSSETGTGLYGYTF. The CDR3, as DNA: TGCAGCTCTGAAACCGGGACAGGGTTATACGGCTACACCTTC.

The CDR3 loop is CASSLDSYNEQFF. CDR3 nucleotides: TGTGCCAGCAGCCTGGACAGCTACAATGAGCAGTTCTTC. The chain links TRBV16 to TRBJ2-1, with D possibly TRBD1 on 6 matching bases. This CDR3 has 13 amino acids. CDR1 KGHSY and CDR2 FQNENV come from the germline V gene. Trimming removed 4 bases from V and 3 bases from J, with 7 bases in between.

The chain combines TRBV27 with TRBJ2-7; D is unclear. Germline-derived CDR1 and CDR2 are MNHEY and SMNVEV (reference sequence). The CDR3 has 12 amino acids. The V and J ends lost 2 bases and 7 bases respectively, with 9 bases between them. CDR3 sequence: CASSLVSGEQYF. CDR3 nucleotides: TGTGCCAGCAGTTTAGTTTCCGGGGAGCAGTACTTC.

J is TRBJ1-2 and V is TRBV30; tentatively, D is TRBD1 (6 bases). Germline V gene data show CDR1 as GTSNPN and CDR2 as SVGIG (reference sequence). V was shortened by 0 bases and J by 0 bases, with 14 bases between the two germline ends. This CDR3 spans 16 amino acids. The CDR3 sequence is CAWSVLRTETNYGYTF. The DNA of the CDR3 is TGTGCCTGGAGTGTCCTCAGGACAGAGACTAACTATGGCTACACCTTC.

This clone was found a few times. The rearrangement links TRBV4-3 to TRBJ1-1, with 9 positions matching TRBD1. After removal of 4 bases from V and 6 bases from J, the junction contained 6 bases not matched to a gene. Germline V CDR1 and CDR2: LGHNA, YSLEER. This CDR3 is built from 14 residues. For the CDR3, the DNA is TGCGCCAGCAGCCGGGGACAGGGAATCGCTGAAGCTTTCTTT. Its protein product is CASSRGQGIAEAFF.